One and the same sample provided the 31 T cell receptor beta chains below, sequenced in a study of blood T cell repertoires in COVID-19. Clones were read by immunoSEQ multiplex PCR, and TCRdb kept only the in-frame ones, dropping some. Altogether under 200,000 clones are present, approximately 91% being singletons, with the ten largest covering around 2.1%. The sequenced material came from peripheral blood. The receptors originated from a man between 18 and 29 years old with acute or convalescent COVID-19.

CDR3 bases: TGTGCCAGTTCGGACAATAACTATGGCTACACCTTC. Its protein product is CASSDNNYGYTF. The genes are TRBV12-3 or TRBV12-4 and TRBJ1-2; D may be TRBD1 (5 bases). This CDR3 has 12 residues. Trimming removed 9 bases at V and 1 base at J, with 9 bases between.

The rearrangement links TRBV5-1 to TRBJ2-4, with D possibly TRBD1 on 6 matching bases. In germline, CDR1 is SGHRS, CDR2 YFSETQ. This CDR3 spans 17 amino acids. The V gene lost 3 bases and the J gene lost 0 bases, with 16 bases spanning the gap. The CDR3 DNA is TGCGCCAGCAGCTCATCGACAGGCCAGATAGCCAAAAACATTCAGTACTTC. Translation gives CASSSSTGQIAKNIQYF.

V and J are TRBV14 and TRBJ2-3; 8 nucleotides match TRBD1. This CDR3 comprises 18 residues. Germline-derived CDR1 and CDR2 are SGHDN and FVKESK. Unmatched junction bases numbered 13, after V lost 5 bases and J lost 0 bases. CDR3 nucleotide sequence: TGTGCCAGCAGCATATGGCCGGGACAGGTATATAGCACAGATACGCAGTATTTT. Translated: CASSIWPGQVYSTDTQYF.

The chain links TRBV2 to TRBJ1-2; the D gene is possibly TRBD1 (5 bases). Between the trimmed V and J ends, which lost 2 bases and 8 bases, there was a span of 21 bases. Germline V gene sequence: CDR1 SNHLY, CDR2 FYNNEI. The CDR3 is 16 residues long. The CDR3 nucleotides are TGTGCCAGCAGTGAATTAATGGCGGGGGTATTAGGGGGCTACACCTTC. Protein: CASSELMAGVLGGYTF.

CDR3: CASLKGVSGNTIYF. For the CDR3, the DNA is TGTGCCAGCCTAAAGGGGGTCTCTGGAAACACCATATATTTT. The genes are TRBV19 and TRBJ1-3; perhaps TRBD1 as D (6 bases). Between the trimmed V and J ends, which lost 9 bases and 0 bases, there was a span of 12 bases. Germline V gives CDR1 LNHDA, CDR2 SQIVND (reference sequence). This CDR3 is built from 14 residues. The full variable domain, completed using reference TRBV19 and TRBJ1-3, is DGGITQSPKYLFRKEGQNVTLSCEQNLNHDAMYWYRQDPGQGLRLIYYSQIVNDFQKGDIAEGYSVSREKKESFPLTVTSAQKNPTAFYLCASLKGVSGNTIYFGEGSWLTVV.

This rearrangement joins TRBV29-1 to TRBJ2-3; 9 nucleotides line up with TRBD1. This CDR3 spans 12 amino acids. J gave up 5 bases and V 7 bases, and 4 bases lay outside the gene matches. Germline lookup yields CDR1 SQVTM and CDR2 ANQGSEA. CDR3 residues: CSGTGGRDTQYF. In DNA form, the CDR3 reads TGCAGCGGAACAGGGGGCAGAGATACGCAGTATTTT.

The V gene is TRBV4-1, the J gene TRBJ1-1; 10 nucleotides align to TRBD1. J was trimmed by 6 bases and V by 1 base; bases with no gene match: 5. The CDR3 extends over 15 amino acids. Per germline, CDR1 MGHRA and CDR2 YSYEKL. CDR3 nucleotide sequence: TGCGCCAGCAGCCAAGTGACAGGGGGCAGCCCTGAAGCTTTCTTT. It is translated as CASSQVTGGSPEAFF.

This sequence joins TRBV13 and TRBJ2-7, with 10 bases matching TRBD2. This CDR3 has 16 amino acids. Losses at the gene ends were 3 bases for V and 4 bases for J; bases not matched to a gene: 9. Germline assignment: CDR1 PRHDT and CDR2 FYEKMQ (reference sequence). The CDR3 bases are TGTGCCAGCAGCTTTGTTAAGGGACTAGCGTTTTACGAGCAGTACTTC. This codes for CASSFVKGLAFYEQYF.

The rearrangement joins TRBV3-1 (or the pseudogene TRBV3-2) to TRBJ2-2, with 8 bases aligning to TRBD1. Losses at the gene ends were 4 bases for V and 6 bases for J; bases not matched to a gene: 10. CDR1 and CDR2 from the germline V gene are LGHDT and YNNKEL (reference sequence). The CDR3 runs 16 residues. The CDR3: CASSPIKDRVSGELFF. The CDR3 DNA follows: TGTGCCAGCAGCCCCATTAAGGACAGGGTGTCCGGGGAGCTGTTTTTT.

This chain joins TRBV10-2 and TRBJ1-1, with a tentative D call TRBD1 (6 bases). Trimming took off 4 bases at V and 9 bases at J, with 12 bases between the two ends. There are 12 residues in the CDR3. CDR1 is WSHSY, CDR2 SAAADI, per germline. CDR3 coding DNA: TGCGCCAGCAGTGGGGGACAACGGCAAGCTTTCTTT. It codes for CASSGGQRQAFF.

The rearrangement uses TRBV5-1 and TRBJ1-1; the match to TRBD1 covers 9 bases. V shed 4 bases and J 1 base; nucleotides not matched to a gene: 8. The CDR3 length is 16 residues. CDR1 is SGHRS and CDR2 is YFSETQ in the germline V gene. The DNA of the CDR3 is TGCGCCAGCAGCATAGCACCGGGACAGGGGAACACTGAAGCTTTCTTT. Amino acids: CASSIAPGQGNTEAFF.

The chain is built from TRBV6-6 and TRBJ1-3, with 7 nucleotides matching TRBD1. CDR1 is MNHNY and CDR2 is SVGAGI in the germline V gene (reference sequence). Trimming cost V 5 bases and J 0 bases; bases outside gene matches: 4. CDR3 length: 15 residues. In DNA, the CDR3 is TGTGCCAGCAGTCAACGGGACAGCTCTGGAAACACCATATATTTT. Translating gives CASSQRDSSGNTIYF.

This sequence joins TRBV5-1 and TRBJ2-7, with D tentatively TRBD2 (6 bases). The germline V and J ends were trimmed by 4 bases and 5 bases, with 13 bases remaining between them. CDR1 is SGHRS, CDR2 YFSETQ, per germline. This CDR3 has 13 amino acids. The CDR3 sequence: CASSPGGVDEQYF. The CDR3 nucleotides read TGCGCCAGCAGCCCGGGCGGGGTCGACGAGCAGTACTTC.

This clone appeared a single time. The V gene is TRBV20-1, the J gene TRBJ2-7; D is ambiguous. The length of the CDR3 is 11 residues. Trimming pared 5 bases from V and 5 bases from J, leaving 10 bases between. From germline, CDR1 is DFQATT and CDR2 SNEGSKA (reference sequence). CDR3 loop: CSALQRDEQYF. CDR3 DNA: TGCAGTGCTTTACAACGGGACGAGCAGTACTTC.

This clone has only one observation. The chain has TRBV11-2 and TRBJ2-3; 8 bases line up with TRBD1. Germline trimming cut 5 bases from V and 0 bases from J; bases unmatched to any gene: 7. Germline-derived CDR1 and CDR2 are SGHAT and FQNNGV. The CDR3 length is 16 residues. The CDR3 here is CASSLRTGTSTDTQYF. CDR3 DNA sequence: TGTGCCAGCAGCCTCAGGACAGGGACCAGCACAGATACGCAGTATTTT.

This sequence joins TRBV19 and TRBJ1-5, with 8 bases identical to TRBD1. The CDR3 has 13 residues. J was trimmed by 6 bases and V by 9 bases; bases with no gene match: 7. CDR1 is LNHDA, CDR2 SQIVND, per germline (reference sequence). CDR3 sequence: CASSQGVVQPQHF. CDR3 nucleotides: TGTGCCAGCTCACAGGGGGTTGTTCAGCCCCAGCATTTT. The full variable domain, completed using reference TRBV19 and TRBJ1-5, is DGGITQSPKYLFRKEGQNVTLSCEQNLNHDAMYWYRQDPGQGLRLIYYSQIVNDFQKGDIAEGYSVSREKKESFPLTVTSAQKNPTAFYLCASSQGVVQPQHFGDGTRLSIL.

This clone was observed once. V is TRBV3-1 (or the pseudogene TRBV3-2) and J is TRBJ1-3; D remains ambiguous. Germline CDR1 is LGHDT and CDR2 is YNNKEL (reference sequence). The germline V and J ends were trimmed by 3 bases and 4 bases, with 7 bases remaining between them. The CDR3 loop spans 13 amino acids. DNA of the CDR3: TGTGCCAGCAGCCAGTCGGGGGGAAACACCATATATTTT. The encoded protein is CASSQSGGNTIYF.

The chain carries TRBV6-5 and TRBJ2-7; the match to TRBD2 covers 7 bases. CDR3 size: 15 residues. Germline lookup yields CDR1 MNHEY and CDR2 SVGAGI. The V segment lost 5 bases and the J segment 0 bases; nucleotides outside the gene matches: 7. CDR3 nucleotide sequence: TGTGCCAGCAGTATTCTAGCGGAGGGCTCCTACGAGCAGTACTTC. Encoded protein: CASSILAEGSYEQYF.

The rearrangement uses TRBV24-1 and TRBJ2-7; possible D gene TRBD1, 5 bases. The ends were cut back, 4 bases at V and 9 bases at J, with 18 bases in the middle. The CDR3 runs to 14 residues. From germline, CDR1 is KGHDR and CDR2 SFDVKD. Written as DNA, the CDR3 is TGTGCCACCAGTGACCGTGACAGCGCCTTAGGGCAGTACTTC. Protein: CATSDRDSALGQYF.

The chain employs TRBV7-8 and TRBJ1-5; TRBD1 aligns across 12 bases. Germline V gene sequence: CDR1 SGHVS, CDR2 FQNEAQ. CDR3 length equals 15 residues. V lost 3 bases and J lost 7; bases outside the gene matches: 4. The CDR3 spells CASSFGTGGRQPQHF. The CDR3 coding sequence is TGTGCCAGCAGCTTCGGGACAGGGGGCCGCCAGCCCCAGCATTTT. Supplemented by reference TRBV7-8 and TRBJ1-5, the full variable domain reads GAGVSQSPRYKVAKRGQDVALRCDPISGHVSLFWYQQALGQGPEFLTYFQNEAQLDKSGLPSDRFFAERPEGSVSTLKIQRTQQEDSAVYLCASSFGTGGRQPQHFGDGTRLSIL.

This chain connects TRBV5-1 to TRBJ2-7, with TRBD1 as a possible D gene (6 bases). Germline V gene lookup returns CDR1 SGHRS and CDR2 YFSETQ. There are 15 residues in the CDR3. Trimming cost V 7 bases and J 0 bases, with 17 bases left between them. In nucleotides, the CDR3 is TGCGCCAGCCAGAAGGGGGATGTCAGCTCCTACGAGCAGTACTTC. Encoded protein: CASQKGDVSSYEQYF.

The V and J genes are TRBV7-9 and TRBJ1-1; 7 positions match TRBD1. Germline trimming cut 5 bases from V and 0 bases from J; bases unmatched to any gene: 6. CDR1 is SEHNR, CDR2 FQNEAQ, per germline (reference sequence). CDR3 length: 15 amino acids. Here the CDR3 reads CASSPRQGMNTEAFF. CDR3 DNA sequence: TGTGCCAGCAGCCCCCGACAGGGCATGAACACTGAAGCTTTCTTT.

V gene TRBV19 combines with J gene TRBJ1-5; TRBD1 matches 9 bases. From germline, CDR1 is LNHDA and CDR2 SQIVND (reference sequence). This CDR3 has 20 amino acids. The junction had 16 bases not matched to a gene; V was cut back by 0 bases and J by 4 bases. The chain's CDR3 is CASSIDEVGQGGLSNQPQHF. CDR3 in DNA: TGTGCCAGTAGTATAGATGAGGTGGGACAGGGCGGTTTGAGTAATCAGCCCCAGCATTTT.

This rearrangement joins TRBV20-1 to TRBJ2-7; D gene uncertain. Germline values: CDR1 DFQATT, CDR2 SNEGSKA (reference sequence). V shed 3 bases and J shed 0 bases, with 9 bases lying between them. The CDR3 is made up of 13 amino acids. The DNA for the CDR3 is TGCAGTGCTAGTGACGGGTACTCCTACGAGCAGTACTTC. Translating it yields CSASDGYSYEQYF.

V and J are TRBV29-1 and TRBJ2-1; 14 positions agree with TRBD2. With 4 bases clipped from V and 12 bases from J, the junction kept 5 bases outside the gene matches. This CDR3 has 13 residues. Germline values: CDR1 SQVTM, CDR2 ANQGSEA. This chain's CDR3 is CSVAGTSGGRQFF. The CDR3 DNA reads as TGCAGCGTTGCAGGGACTAGCGGGGGACGGCAGTTCTTC.

The chain uses TRBV30 and TRBJ1-2; 11 bases agree with TRBD1. This CDR3 contains 16 residues. CDR1 GTSNPN and CDR2 SVGIG come from the germline V gene (reference sequence). V lost 2 bases and J lost 8; bases outside the gene matches: 13. Here the CDR3 reads CAWSLEVGQGAEGYTF. CDR3 bases: TGTGCCTGGAGTCTTGAAGTAGGACAGGGGGCAGAAGGCTACACCTTC. Full variable domain (missing parts from reference TRBV30 and TRBJ1-2): SQTIHQWPATLVQPVGSPLSLECTVEGTSNPNLYWYRQAAGRGLQLLFYSVGIGQISSEVPQNLSASRPQDRQFILSSKKLLLSDSGFYLCAWSLEVGQGAEGYTFGSGTRLTVV.

The chain links TRBV29-1 to TRBJ2-1, with D maybe TRBD1 (6 bases). Trimming shortened V by 4 bases and J by 1 base, and 14 bases separated the two germline ends. CDR1 and CDR2 from the germline V gene are SQVTM and ANQGSEA. The CDR3 runs 15 residues. For the CDR3, the DNA is TGCAGCGTTGTTCGTGTAGGGGGATCCTACAATGAGCAGTTCTTC. Its protein is CSVVRVGGSYNEQFF.

CDR3 coding DNA: TGCGCCAGCAGTCACCGATCCGGGACTAGCGGGAGCACCACCGGGGAGCTGTTTTTT. Protein: CASSHRSGTSGSTTGELFF. The J gene is TRBJ2-2, the V gene TRBV5-1; 14 positions match TRBD2. After removal of 5 bases from V and 4 bases from J, the junction contained 13 bases not matched to a gene. Germline CDR1 SGHRS, CDR2 YFSETQ. The CDR3 covers 19 residues. Drawing the rest from reference TRBV5-1 and TRBJ2-2, the complete variable domain is KAGVTQTPRYLIKTRGQQVTLSCSPISGHRSVSWYQQTPGQGLQFLFEYFSETQRNKGNFPGRFSGRQFSNSRSEMNVSTLELGDSALYLCASSHRSGTSGSTTGELFFGEGSRLTVL.

This clone was detected only once. The CDR3 DNA reads TGTGCCAGCAGCTTAGTGCCAAGGCGTAGCGGGGGGGCTCAAGAGACCCAGTACTTC. Its translation is CASSLVPRRSGGAQETQYF. The rearrangement links TRBV7-2 to TRBJ2-5; TRBD2 matches at 11 bases. Germline assignment: CDR1 SGHTA and CDR2 FQGNSA. The CDR3 contains 19 residues. V was pared by 1 base and J by 2 bases, with 12 bases of the junction left unmatched.

This chain uses TRBV5-1 with TRBJ2-7; tentative D call: TRBD1 (6 bases). This CDR3 contains 15 residues. The germline gives CDR1 SGHRS, CDR2 YFSETQ. V shed 0 bases and J shed 2 bases, with 12 bases lying between them. The CDR3 protein is CASSLGSGEPYEQYF. The CDR3, as DNA: TGCGCCAGCAGCTTGGGGTCAGGGGAACCCTACGAGCAGTACTTC.

The rearrangement links TRBV2 to TRBJ2-1; D remains unclear. The CDR3 spans 11 residues. Between the trimmed V and J ends, which lost 3 bases and 8 bases, there was a span of 5 bases. The germline gives CDR1 SNHLY, CDR2 FYNNEI. For the CDR3, the DNA is TGTGCCAGCAGTGACCGGGATGAGCAGTTCTTC. Translation gives CASSDRDEQFF.